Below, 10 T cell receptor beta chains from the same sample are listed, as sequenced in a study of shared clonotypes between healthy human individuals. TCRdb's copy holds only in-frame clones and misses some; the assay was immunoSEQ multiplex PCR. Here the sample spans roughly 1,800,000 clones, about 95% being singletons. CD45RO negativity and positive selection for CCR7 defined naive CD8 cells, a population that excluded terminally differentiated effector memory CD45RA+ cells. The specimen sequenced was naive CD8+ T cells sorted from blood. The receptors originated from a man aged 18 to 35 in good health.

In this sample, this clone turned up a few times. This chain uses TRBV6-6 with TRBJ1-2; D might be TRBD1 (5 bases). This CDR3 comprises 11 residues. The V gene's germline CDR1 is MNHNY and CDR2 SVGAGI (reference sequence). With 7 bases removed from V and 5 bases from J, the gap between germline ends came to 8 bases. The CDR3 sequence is CASTTDYGYTF. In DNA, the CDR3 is TGTGCCAGCACGACAGATTATGGCTACACCTTC.

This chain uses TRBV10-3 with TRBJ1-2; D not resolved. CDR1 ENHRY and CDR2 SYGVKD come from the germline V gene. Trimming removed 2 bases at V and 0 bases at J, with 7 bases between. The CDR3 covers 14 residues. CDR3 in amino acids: CAISENGPNYGYTF. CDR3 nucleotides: TGTGCCATCAGTGAGAACGGACCTAACTATGGCTACACCTTC.

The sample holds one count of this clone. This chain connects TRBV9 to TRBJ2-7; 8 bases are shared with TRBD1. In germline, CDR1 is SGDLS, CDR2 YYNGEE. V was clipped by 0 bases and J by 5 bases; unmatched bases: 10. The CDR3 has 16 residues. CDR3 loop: CASSVAVAGGLDEQYF. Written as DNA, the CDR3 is TGTGCCAGCAGCGTAGCGGTTGCAGGGGGCCTAGACGAGCAGTACTTC.

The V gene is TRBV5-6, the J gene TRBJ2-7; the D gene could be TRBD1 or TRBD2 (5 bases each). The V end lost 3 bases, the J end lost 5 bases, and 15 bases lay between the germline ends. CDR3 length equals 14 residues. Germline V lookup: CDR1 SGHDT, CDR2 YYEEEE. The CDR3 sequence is CASSSGTAIDEQYF. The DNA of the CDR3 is TGTGCCAGCAGCTCCGGGACCGCGATAGACGAGCAGTACTTC.

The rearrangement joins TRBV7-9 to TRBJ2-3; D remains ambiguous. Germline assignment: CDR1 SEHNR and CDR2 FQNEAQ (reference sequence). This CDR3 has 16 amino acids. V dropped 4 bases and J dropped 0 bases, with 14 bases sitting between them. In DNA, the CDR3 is TGTGCCAGCAGCTCTCGGCGTCACGTGAGCACAGATACGCAGTATTTT. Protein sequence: CASSSRRHVSTDTQYF. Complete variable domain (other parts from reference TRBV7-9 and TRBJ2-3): DTGVSQNPRHKITKRGQNVTFRCDPISEHNRLYWYRQTLGQGPEFLTYFQNEAQLEKSRLLSDRFSAERPKGSFSTLEIQRTEQGDSAMYLCASSSRRHVSTDTQYFGPGTRLTVL.

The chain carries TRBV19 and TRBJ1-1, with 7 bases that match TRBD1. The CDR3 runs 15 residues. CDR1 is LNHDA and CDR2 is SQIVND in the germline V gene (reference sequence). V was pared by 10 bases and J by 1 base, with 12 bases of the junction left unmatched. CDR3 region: CATTSTGASNTEAFF. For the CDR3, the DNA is TGTGCCACCACAAGTACAGGGGCCTCGAACACTGAAGCTTTCTTT.

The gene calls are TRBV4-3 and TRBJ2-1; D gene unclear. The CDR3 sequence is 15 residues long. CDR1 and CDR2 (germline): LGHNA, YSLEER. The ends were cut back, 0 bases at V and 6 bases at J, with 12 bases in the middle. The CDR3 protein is CASSQEGVGSNEQFF. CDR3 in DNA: TGCGCCAGCAGCCAAGAAGGAGTCGGCTCCAATGAGCAGTTCTTC.

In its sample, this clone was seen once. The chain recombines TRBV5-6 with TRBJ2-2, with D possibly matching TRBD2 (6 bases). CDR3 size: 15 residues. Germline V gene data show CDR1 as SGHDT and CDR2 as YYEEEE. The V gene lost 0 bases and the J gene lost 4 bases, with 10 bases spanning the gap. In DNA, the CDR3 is TGTGCCAGCAGCTTGGCCGCGGGGCGCACCGGGGAGCTGTTTTTT. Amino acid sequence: CASSLAAGRTGELFF. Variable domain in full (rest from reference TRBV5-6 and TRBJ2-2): DAGVTQSPTHLIKTRGQQVTLRCSPKSGHDTVSWYQQALGQGPQFIFQYYEEEERQRGNFPDRFSGHQFPNYSSELNVNALLLGDSALYLCASSLAAGRTGELFFGEGSRLTVL.

The DNA of the CDR3 is TGTGCCTGGAGTCCTCCAGGGCTAGCGATATCCTACGAGCAGTACTTC. Encoded protein: CAWSPPGLAISYEQYF. The chain joins TRBV30 to TRBJ2-7, with a possible D match to TRBD2 (6 bases). The germline V gene has CDR1 GTSNPN and CDR2 SVGIG (reference sequence). The V and J ends lost 2 bases and 1 base respectively, with 18 bases between them. The CDR3 is made up of 16 amino acids.

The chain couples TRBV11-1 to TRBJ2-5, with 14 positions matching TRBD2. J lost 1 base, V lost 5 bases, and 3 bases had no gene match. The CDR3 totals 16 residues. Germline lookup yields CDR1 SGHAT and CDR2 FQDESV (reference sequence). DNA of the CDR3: TGTGCCAGCAGCCGTGGGACTAGCGGGGGCCAAGAGACCCAGTACTTC. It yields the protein CASSRGTSGGQETQYF. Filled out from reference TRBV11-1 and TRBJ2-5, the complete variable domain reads EAEVAQSPRYKITEKSQAVAFWCDPISGHATLYWYRQILGQGPELLVQFQDESVVDDSQLPKDRFSAERLKGVDSTLKIQPAELGDSAMYLCASSRGTSGGQETQYFGPGTRLLVL.